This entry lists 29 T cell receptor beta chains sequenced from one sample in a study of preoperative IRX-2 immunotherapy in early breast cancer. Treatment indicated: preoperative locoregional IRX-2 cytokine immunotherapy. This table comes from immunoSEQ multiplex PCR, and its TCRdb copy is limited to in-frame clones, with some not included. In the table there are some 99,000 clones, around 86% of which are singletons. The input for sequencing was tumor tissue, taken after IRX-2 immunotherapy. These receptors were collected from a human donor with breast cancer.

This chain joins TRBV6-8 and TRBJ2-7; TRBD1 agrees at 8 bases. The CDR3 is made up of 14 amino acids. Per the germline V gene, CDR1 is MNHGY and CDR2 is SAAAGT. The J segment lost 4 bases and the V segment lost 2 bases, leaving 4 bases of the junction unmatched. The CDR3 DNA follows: TGTGCCAGCAGTTACGGACAGGGCGAGTACGAGCAGTACTTC. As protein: CASSYGQGEYEQYF.

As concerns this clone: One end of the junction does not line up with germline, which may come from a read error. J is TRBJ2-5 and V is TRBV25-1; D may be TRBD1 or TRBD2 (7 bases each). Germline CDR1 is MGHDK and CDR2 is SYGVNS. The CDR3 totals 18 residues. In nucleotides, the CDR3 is TGTGCCAGTAGTGAAGCCCACGGCGGGGGATCAGGGGGAGAGACCCAGTACTTC. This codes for CASSEAHGGGSGGETQYF. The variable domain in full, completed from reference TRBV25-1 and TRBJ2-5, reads EADIYQTPRYLVIGTGKKITLECSQTMGHDKMYWYQQDPGMELHLIHYSYGVNSTEKGDLSSESTVSRIRTEHFPLTLESARPSHTSQYLCASSEAHGGGSGGETQYFGPGTRLLVL.

In nucleotides, the CDR3 is TGTGCCAGCAGTGAGGGGGGGGCAGATACGCAGTATTTT. This sequence encodes CASSEGGADTQYF. The chain joins TRBV6-8 to TRBJ2-3; D might be TRBD2 (7 bases). The CDR3 spans 13 residues. V was shortened by 5 bases and J by 4 bases, with 10 bases between the two germline ends. Germline V CDR1 and CDR2: MNHGY, SAAAGT.

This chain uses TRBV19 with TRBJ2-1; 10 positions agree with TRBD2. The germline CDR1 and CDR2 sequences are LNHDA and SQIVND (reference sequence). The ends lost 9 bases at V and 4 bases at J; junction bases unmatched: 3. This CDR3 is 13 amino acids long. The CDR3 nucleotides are TGTGCCAGCGGGACTAGCGTTTACAATGAGCAGTTCTTC. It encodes CASGTSVYNEQFF. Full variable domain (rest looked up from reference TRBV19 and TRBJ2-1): DGGITQSPKYLFRKEGQNVTLSCEQNLNHDAMYWYRQDPGQGLRLIYYSQIVNDFQKGDIAEGYSVSREKKESFPLTVTSAQKNPTAFYLCASGTSVYNEQFFGPGTRLTVL.

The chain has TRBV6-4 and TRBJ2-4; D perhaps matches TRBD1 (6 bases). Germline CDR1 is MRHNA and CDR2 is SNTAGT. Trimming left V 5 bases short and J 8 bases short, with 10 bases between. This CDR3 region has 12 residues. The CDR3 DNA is TGTGCCAGCAGTTACAGACAGGACATTCAGTACTTC. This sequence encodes CASSYRQDIQYF.

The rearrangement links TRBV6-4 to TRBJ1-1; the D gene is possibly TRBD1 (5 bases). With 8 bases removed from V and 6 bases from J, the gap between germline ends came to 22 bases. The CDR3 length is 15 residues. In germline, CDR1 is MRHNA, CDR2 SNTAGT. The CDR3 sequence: CASSPGTWSSAEAFF. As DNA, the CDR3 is TGTGCCAGCTCACCCGGGACTTGGTCGAGTGCTGAAGCTTTCTTT.

CDR3 sequence: CASSQGFGGRTDTQYF. For the CDR3, the DNA is TGCGCCAGCAGCCAAGGTTTCGGAGGTCGCACAGATACGCAGTATTTT. The chain employs TRBV1 and TRBJ2-3; the table assigns TRBD2, which was not confirmed against the DNA. TRBV1 is labeled a pseudogene. This CDR3 comprises 16 residues.

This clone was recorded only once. The CDR3 bases are TGCGCCAGCATTATAGCGGTTACCTACAATGAGCAGTTCTTC. This codes for CASIIAVTYNEQFF. V usage is TRBV10-1 and J usage is TRBJ2-1; D might be TRBD2 (6 bases). Germline loops: CDR1 WNHNN, CDR2 SYGVQD (reference sequence). The CDR3 consists of 14 residues. V gave up 7 bases and J gave up 2 bases, with 12 bases separating them.

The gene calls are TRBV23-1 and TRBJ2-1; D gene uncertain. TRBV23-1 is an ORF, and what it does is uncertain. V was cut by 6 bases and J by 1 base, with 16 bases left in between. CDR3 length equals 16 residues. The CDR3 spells CASSQINLVSYNEQFF. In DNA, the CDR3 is TGCGCCAGCAGCCAAATTAACTTAGTATCCTACAATGAGCAGTTCTTC.

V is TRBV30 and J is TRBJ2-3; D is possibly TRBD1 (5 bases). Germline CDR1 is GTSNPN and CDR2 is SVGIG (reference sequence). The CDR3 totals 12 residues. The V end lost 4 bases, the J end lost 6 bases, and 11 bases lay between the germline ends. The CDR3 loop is CAWKGAPDTQYF. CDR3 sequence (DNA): TGTGCCTGGAAAGGGGCCCCCGATACGCAGTATTTT.

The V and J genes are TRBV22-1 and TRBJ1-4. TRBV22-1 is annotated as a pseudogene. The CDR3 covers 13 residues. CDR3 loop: CASTGEYNEKLFF. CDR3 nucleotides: TGTGCCAGCACCGGGGAGTATAATGAAAAACTGTTTTTT.

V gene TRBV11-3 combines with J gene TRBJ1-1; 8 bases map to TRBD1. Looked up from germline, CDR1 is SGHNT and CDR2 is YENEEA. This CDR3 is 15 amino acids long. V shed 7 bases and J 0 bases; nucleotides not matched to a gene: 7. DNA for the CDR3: TGTGCCAGCATGACGCCGGGACAGGTGAACACTGAAGCTTTCTTT. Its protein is CASMTPGQVNTEAFF.

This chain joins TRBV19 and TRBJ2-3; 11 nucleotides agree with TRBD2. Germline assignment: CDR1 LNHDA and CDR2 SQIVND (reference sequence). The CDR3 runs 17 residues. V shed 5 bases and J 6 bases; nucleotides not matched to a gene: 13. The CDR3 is CASSLRLAGSGPDTQYF. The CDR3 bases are TGTGCCAGTAGTCTGAGACTAGCGGGATCAGGCCCGGATACGCAGTATTTT.

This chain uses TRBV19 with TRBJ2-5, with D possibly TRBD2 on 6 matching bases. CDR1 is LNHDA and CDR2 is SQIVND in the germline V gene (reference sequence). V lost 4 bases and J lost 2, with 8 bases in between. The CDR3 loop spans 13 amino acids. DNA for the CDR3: TGTGCCAGTAGTACGGGACTTCAAGAGACCCAGTACTTC. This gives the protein CASSTGLQETQYF.

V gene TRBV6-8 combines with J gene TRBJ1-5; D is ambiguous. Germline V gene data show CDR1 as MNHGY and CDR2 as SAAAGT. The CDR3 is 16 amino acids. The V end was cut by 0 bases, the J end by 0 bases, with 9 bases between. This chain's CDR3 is CASSYSASYSNQPQHF. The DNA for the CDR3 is TGTGCCAGCAGTTACTCGGCCAGCTATAGCAATCAGCCCCAGCATTTT.

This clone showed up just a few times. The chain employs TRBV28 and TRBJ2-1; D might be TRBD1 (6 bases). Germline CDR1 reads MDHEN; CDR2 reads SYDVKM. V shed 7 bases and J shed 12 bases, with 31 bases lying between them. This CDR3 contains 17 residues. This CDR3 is CASTLGGTGRNYQGQFF. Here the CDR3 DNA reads TGTGCCAGCACCTTAGGGGGTACGGGTCGAAATTACCAAGGGCAGTTCTTC.

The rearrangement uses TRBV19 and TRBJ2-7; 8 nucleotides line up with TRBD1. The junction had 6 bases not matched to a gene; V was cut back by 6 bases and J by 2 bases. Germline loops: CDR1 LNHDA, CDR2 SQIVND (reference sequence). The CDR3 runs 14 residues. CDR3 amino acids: CASSSADRAYEQYF. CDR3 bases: TGTGCCAGTAGCTCAGCGGACAGGGCCTACGAGCAGTACTTC.

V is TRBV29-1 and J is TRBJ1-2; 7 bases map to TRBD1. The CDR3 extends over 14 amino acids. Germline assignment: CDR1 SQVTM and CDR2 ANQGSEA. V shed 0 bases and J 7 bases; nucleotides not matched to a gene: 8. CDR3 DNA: TGCAGCGTTGAAGATCAGACAGGGATTTCTGGCTACACCTTC. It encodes CSVEDQTGISGYTF. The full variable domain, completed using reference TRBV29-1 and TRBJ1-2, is SAVISQKPSRDICQRGTSLTIQCQVDSQVTMMFWYRQQPGQSLTLIATANQGSEATYESGFVIDKFPISRPNLTFSTLTVSNMSPEDSSIYLCSVEDQTGISGYTFGSGTRLTVV.

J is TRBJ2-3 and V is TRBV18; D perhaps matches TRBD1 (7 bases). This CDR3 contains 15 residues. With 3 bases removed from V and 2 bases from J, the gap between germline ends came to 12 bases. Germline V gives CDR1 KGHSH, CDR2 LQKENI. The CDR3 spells CASSPGGTVTDTQYF. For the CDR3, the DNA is TGTGCCAGCTCACCTGGGGGGACAGTCACAGATACGCAGTATTTT.

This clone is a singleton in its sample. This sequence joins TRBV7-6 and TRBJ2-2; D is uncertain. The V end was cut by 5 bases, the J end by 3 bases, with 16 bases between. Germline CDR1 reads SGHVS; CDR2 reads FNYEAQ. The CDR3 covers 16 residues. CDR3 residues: CASSNRNPPYTGELFF. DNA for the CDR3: TGTGCCAGCAGCAACCGCAATCCACCTTACACCGGGGAGCTGTTTTTT.

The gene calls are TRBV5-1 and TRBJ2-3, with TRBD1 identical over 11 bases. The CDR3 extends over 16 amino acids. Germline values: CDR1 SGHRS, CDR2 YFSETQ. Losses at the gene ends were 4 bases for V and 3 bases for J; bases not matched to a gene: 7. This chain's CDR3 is CASSPTDRGLTDTQYF. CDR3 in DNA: TGCGCCAGCAGCCCGACGGACAGGGGGCTAACAGATACGCAGTATTTT.

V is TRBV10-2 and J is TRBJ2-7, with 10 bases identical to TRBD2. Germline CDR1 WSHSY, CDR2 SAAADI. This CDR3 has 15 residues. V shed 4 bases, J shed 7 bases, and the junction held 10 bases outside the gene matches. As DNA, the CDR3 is TGCGCCAGCAGTGCCTCGGTAGCGGGAGGAGGGGAGCAGTACTTC. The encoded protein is CASSASVAGGGEQYF.

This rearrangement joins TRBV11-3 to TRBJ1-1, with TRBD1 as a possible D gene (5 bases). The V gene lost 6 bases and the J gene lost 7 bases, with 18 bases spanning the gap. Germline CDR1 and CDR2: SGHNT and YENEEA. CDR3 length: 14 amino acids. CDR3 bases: TGTGCCAGCAGTTTCAAGACAGAGGGCGATGAAGCTTTCTTT. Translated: CASSFKTEGDEAFF.

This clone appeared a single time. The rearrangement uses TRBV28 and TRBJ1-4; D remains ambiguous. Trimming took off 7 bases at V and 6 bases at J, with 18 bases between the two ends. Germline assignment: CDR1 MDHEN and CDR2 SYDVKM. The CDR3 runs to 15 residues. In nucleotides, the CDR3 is TGTGCCAGCACCCCGCCATCCGGGCGGGATGAAAAACTGTTTTTT. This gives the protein CASTPPSGRDEKLFF. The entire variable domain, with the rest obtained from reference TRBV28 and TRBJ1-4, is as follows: DVKVTQSSRYLVKRTGEKVFLECVQDMDHENMFWYRQDPGLGLRLIYFSYDVKMKEKGDIPEGYSVSREKKERFSLILESASTNQTSMYLCASTPPSGRDEKLFFGSGTQLSVL.

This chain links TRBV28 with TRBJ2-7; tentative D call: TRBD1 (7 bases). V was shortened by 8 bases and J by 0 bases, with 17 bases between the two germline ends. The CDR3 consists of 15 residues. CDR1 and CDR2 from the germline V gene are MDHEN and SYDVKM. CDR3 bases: TGTGCCAGCGACGGAGGGGACAGCGGCTCCTACGAGCAGTACTTC. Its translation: CASDGGDSGSYEQYF. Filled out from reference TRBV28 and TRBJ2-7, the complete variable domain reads DVKVTQSSRYLVKRTGEKVFLECVQDMDHENMFWYRQDPGLGLRLIYFSYDVKMKEKGDIPEGYSVSREKKERFSLILESASTNQTSMYLCASDGGDSGSYEQYFGPGTRLTVT.

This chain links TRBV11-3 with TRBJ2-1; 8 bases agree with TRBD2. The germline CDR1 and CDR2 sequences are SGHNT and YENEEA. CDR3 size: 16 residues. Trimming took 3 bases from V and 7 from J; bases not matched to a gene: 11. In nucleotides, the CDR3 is TGTGCCAGCAGCTTGGGAGGTAGCGGGACTGGGAATGAGCAGTTCTTC. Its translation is CASSLGGSGTGNEQFF.

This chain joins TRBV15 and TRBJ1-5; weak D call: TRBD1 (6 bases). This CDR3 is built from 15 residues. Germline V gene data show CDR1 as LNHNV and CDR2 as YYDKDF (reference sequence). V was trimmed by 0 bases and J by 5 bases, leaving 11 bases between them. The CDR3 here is CATSRDGGPDQPQHF. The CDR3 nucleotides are TGTGCCACCAGCAGAGATGGGGGGCCGGATCAGCCCCAGCATTTT.

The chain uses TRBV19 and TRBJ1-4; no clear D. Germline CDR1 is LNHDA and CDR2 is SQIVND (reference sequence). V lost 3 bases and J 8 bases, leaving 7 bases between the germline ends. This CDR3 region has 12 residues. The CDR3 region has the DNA TGTGCCAGTAGTATGGTGGGCGAAAAACTGTTTTTT. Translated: CASSMVGEKLFF.

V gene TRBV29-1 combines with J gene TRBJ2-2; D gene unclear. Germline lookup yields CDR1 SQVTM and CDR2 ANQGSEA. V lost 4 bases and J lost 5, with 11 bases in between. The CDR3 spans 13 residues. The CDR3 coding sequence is TGCAGCGTTGGCGGTTTGGGGACCGGGGAGCTGTTTTTT. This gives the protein CSVGGLGTGELFF.